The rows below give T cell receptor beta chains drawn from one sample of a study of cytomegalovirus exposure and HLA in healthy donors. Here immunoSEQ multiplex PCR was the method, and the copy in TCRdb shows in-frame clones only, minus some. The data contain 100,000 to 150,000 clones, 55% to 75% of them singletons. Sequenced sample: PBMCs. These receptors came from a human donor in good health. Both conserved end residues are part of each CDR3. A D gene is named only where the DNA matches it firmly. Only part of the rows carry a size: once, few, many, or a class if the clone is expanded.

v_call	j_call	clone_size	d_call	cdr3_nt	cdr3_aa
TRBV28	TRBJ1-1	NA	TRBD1	TGTGCCAGCGGAGACAGGGGGCCTTGGACTGAAGCTTTCTTT	CASGDRGPWTEAFF
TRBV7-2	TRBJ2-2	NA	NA	TGTGCCAGCAGCTTAGGCCGTACTAACACCGGGGAGCTGTTTTTT	CASSLGRTNTGELFF
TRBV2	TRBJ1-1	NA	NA	TGTGCCAGCAGGATTCAAGGGGGGGGGTGGACTGAAGCTTTCTTT	CASRIQGGGWTEAFF
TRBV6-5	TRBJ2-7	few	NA	TGTGCCAGCAAAGGCGGGGAGTACGAGCAGTACTTC	CASKGGEYEQYF
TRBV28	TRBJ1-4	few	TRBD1	TGTGCCAGCAGTTTAAGACGGACAGGTGAAAAACTGTTTTTT	CASSLRRTGEKLFF
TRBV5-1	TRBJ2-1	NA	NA	TGCGCCAGCAGTGCGGGGATGGGATACAATGAGCAGTTCTTC	CASSAGMGYNEQFF
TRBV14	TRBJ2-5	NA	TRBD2	TGTGCCAGCAGCCAATTAGGTTCCGGACTAGCTATCCAGACCCAGTACTTC	CASSQLGSGLAIQTQYF
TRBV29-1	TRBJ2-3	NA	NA	TGCAGCGTTGATTCCGGGATAGCCACAGATACGCAGTATTTT	CSVDSGIATDTQYF
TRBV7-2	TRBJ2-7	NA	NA	TGTGCCAGCAGCCCTACAAGAGAGAGGGAGCAGTACTTC	CASSPTREREQYF
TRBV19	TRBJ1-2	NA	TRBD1	TGTGCCAGTAGGGATACAGGGGACTATGGCTACACCTTC	CASRDTGDYGYTF
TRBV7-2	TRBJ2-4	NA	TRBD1	TGTGCCAGCAGCTTAGATCCAGGGGGCTCAAACATTCAGTACTTC	CASSLDPGGSNIQYF
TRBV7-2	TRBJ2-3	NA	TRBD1	TGTGCCAGCAGCCAAACAGGGGCGAGCACAGATACGCAGTATTTT	CASSQTGASTDTQYF
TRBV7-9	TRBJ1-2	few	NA	TGTGCCAGCACCCCTGGGGGGGGTATCTATGGCTACACCTTC	CASTPGGGIYGYTF
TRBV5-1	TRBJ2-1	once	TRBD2	TGCGCCAGCAGCTATACTAGCGGGACCTACAATGAGCAGTTCTTC	CASSYTSGTYNEQFF
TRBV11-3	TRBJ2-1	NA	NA	TGTGCCAGCAGCCCTTCTGGCGGAACGGGGAATGAGCAGTTCTTC	CASSPSGGTGNEQFF
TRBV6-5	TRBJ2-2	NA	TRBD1	TGTGCCAGCAGTCGGACAGGGGGCGTTGGGGTGCTGTTTTTT	CASSRTGGVGVLFF
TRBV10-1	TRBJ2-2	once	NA	TGCGCCAGCAGTGAGTCGACGGCGGGGCGAGGCACCGGGGAGCTGTTTTTT	CASSESTAGRGTGELFF
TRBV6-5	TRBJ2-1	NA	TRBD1	TGTGCCAGCAGACCGACAGGGTTGAATGAGCAGTTCTTC	CASRPTGLNEQFF
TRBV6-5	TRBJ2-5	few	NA	TGTGCCAGCAAATATTCCCGGGTAGGAGAGACCCAGTACTTC	CASKYSRVGETQYF
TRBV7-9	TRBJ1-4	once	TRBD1	TGTTCCAGCAGCCCGGGACAGGCGGAGTATGAAAAACTGTTTTTT	CSSSPGQAEYEKLFF
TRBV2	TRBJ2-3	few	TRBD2	TGTGCCAGCAGGGGAATGAGGGGACTAGCGGAGATCACAGATACGCAGTATTTT	CASRGMRGLAEITDTQYF
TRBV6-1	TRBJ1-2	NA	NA	TGTGCCAGCAGTGAAGCGCGGGTGAAAAGGGGCTACACCTTC	CASSEARVKRGYTF
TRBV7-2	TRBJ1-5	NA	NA	TGTGCCAGCAGCGCGTACAATCAGCCCCAGCATTTT	CASSAYNQPQHF
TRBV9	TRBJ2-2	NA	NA	TGTGCCAGCAGCGTGATCGGGACATCGAGGACCGGGGAGCTGTTTTTT	CASSVIGTSRTGELFF
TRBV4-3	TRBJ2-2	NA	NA	TGCGCCAGCAGCCAAGGGGTGAAGGCGGTCCGTGGGACCGGGGAGCTGTTTTTT	CASSQGVKAVRGTGELFF
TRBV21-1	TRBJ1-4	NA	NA	TGTGCCAGCAGCGAGTGTATACCCCACTCTCTGTCAACTAATGAAAAACTGTTTTTT	CASSECIPHSLSTNEKLFF
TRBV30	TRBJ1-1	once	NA	TGTGCCTGGAGGGTAGACGGAAACTATGAAGCTTTCTTT	CAWRVDGNYEAFF
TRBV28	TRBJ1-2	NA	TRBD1	TGTGCCAGCAGTCCACAGGGGGGGTTCTATGGCTACACCTTC	CASSPQGGFYGYTF
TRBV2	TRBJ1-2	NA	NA	TGTGCCAGCACTCGCTTAAGGGGCAACTATGGCTACACCTTC	CASTRLRGNYGYTF
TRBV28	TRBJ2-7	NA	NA	TGTGCCAGCAGCCGAACAAAACTAACAGGGACCCCCTACGAGCAGTACTTC	CASSRTKLTGTPYEQYF
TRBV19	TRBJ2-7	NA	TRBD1	TGTGCCAGTAGTATGGGCGCAGGGGGCTACGAGCAGTACTTC	CASSMGAGGYEQYF
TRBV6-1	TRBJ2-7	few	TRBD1	TGTGCCAGCAGTCAACCGGGACAGATGATCTACGAGCAGTACTTC	CASSQPGQMIYEQYF
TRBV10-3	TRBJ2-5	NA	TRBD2	TGTGCCATCAGCCCTAGACTAGCGGGGGAACAAGAGACCCAGTACTTC	CAISPRLAGEQETQYF
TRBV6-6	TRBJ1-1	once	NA	TGTGCCAGCAGTTACTTCGGGGGAGGCTCCACTGAAGCTTTCTTT	CASSYFGGGSTEAFF
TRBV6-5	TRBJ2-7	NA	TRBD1	TGTGCCAGCAGTTCTGGGGGGACAGGCCCCTACGAGCAGTACTTC	CASSSGGTGPYEQYF
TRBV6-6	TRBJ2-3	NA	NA	TGTGCCAGCAACGAGAGGGTTAGCACAGATACGCAGTATTTT	CASNERVSTDTQYF
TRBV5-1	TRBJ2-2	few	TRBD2	TGCGCCAGCAGCTTGGCCATTGGCGGGGGGTCCAACACCGGGGAGCTGTTTTTT	CASSLAIGGGSNTGELFF
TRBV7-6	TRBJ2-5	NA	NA	TGTGCCAGCAGCCGATGGGGGGAAGAGCAGTACTTC	CASSRWGEEQYF
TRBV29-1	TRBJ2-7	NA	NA	TGCAGCGTTACGGTCGGTGGGAGAACCTACGAGCAGTACTTC	CSVTVGGRTYEQYF
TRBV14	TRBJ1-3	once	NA	TGTGCCAGCAGCCTCCTCGGGCAGGGTCTTTCCGGAAACACCATATATTTT	CASSLLGQGLSGNTIYF
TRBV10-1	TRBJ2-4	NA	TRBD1	TGCGCCAGCAGTGAAAGGGGGACAGGGGGCGCGAAAAACATTCAGTACTTC	CASSERGTGGAKNIQYF
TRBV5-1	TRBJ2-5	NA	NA	TGCGCCAGCAGCTTTGAGGGGGTCCAAGAGACCCAGTACTTC	CASSFEGVQETQYF
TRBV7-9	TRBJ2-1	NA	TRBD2	TGTTCCAGCAGCTTGGAGACTTGGGGGGGCTCCTACAATGAGCAGTTCTTC	CSSSLETWGGSYNEQFF
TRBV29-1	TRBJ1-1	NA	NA	TGCAGCGTTGATCGGGGAATCGGCACTGAAGCTTTCTTT	CSVDRGIGTEAFF